A selection of T cell receptor beta chains follows, all from one sample in a study of shared clonotypes between healthy human individuals. This table comes from immunoSEQ multiplex PCR, and its TCRdb copy is limited to in-frame clones, with some not included. The sample contains fewer than 1 million clones, 96% of which appear only once. Specimen: naive CD8+ T cells sorted from blood. The receptors derive from a man under 40 in good health. CDR3s include the opening cysteine and the closing phenylalanine or tryptophan. A D gene is named only where the DNA matches it firmly. Clone size, where shown, is once, few, many, or a class for clones that have expanded.

>TRBJ2-3|TRBD1|TRBV27|-
CASSPRDRAGDTQYF
TGTGCCAGCAGTCCTCGGGACAGGGCGGGAGATACGCAGTATTTT
>TRBJ2-3|TRBD2|TRBV30|-
CAWSEGLAGWDTQYF
TGTGCCTGGAGTGAGGGACTAGCGGGATGGGATACGCAGTATTTT
>TRBJ2-7|TRBD2|TRBV5-4|-
CASSGTSGSYEQYF
TGTGCCAGCAGTGGGACTAGCGGGAGTTACGAGCAGTACTTC
>TRBJ2-1|TRBD1|TRBV29-1|-
CSVEDLTGGASYNEQFF
TGCAGCGTTGAAGATCTAACAGGGGGCGCGTCCTACAATGAGCAGTTCTTC
>TRBJ2-1|-|TRBV4-1|-
CASSQGSGVYEQFF
TGCGCCAGCAGCCAGGGATCGGGAGTGTATGAGCAGTTCTTC
>TRBJ2-7|-|TRBV29-1|-
CSVELGGPYEQYF
TGCAGCGTTGAGTTGGGTGGCCCCTACGAGCAGTACTTC
>TRBJ2-7|-|TRBV7-9|-
CASSRQDEQYF
TGTGCCAGCAGTCGACAGGACGAGCAGTACTTC
>TRBJ2-1|TRBD2|TRBV29-1|-
CSVVTSANQFF
TGCAGCGTTGTGACTAGCGCCAACCAGTTCTTC
>TRBJ1-1|-|TRBV25-1|-
CASSQGLLTEAFF
TGTGCCAGCAGCCAGGGATTACTCACTGAAGCTTTCTTT
>TRBJ2-6|-|TRBV28|-
CASSFSGSGANVLTF
TGTGCCAGCAGTTTCTCTGGCTCTGGGGCCAACGTCCTGACTTTC
>TRBJ2-1|-|TRBV7-9|-
CASSPPQSGLYNEQFF
TGTGCCAGCAGCCCGCCGCAAAGCGGACTTTACAATGAGCAGTTCTTC
>TRBJ1-3|TRBD1|TRBV4-3|-
CASSQGVGQISGNTIYF
TGCGCCAGCAGCCAAGGGGTGGGACAGATCTCTGGAAACACCATATATTTT
>TRBJ2-7|-|TRBV18|-
CASSPGSDLHEQYF
TGTGCCAGCTCACCTGGGAGTGATCTACACGAGCAGTACTTC
>TRBJ2-7|TRBD2|TRBV5-5|-
CASSSPGGGREQYF
TGTGCCAGCAGCTCACCGGGGGGAGGGCGCGAGCAGTACTTC
>TRBJ2-7|-|TRBV7-7|-
CASSMEVGYEQYF
TGTGCTAGCAGCATGGAAGTAGGCTACGAGCAGTACTTC
>TRBJ2-7|TRBD2|TRBV5-1|once
CASSPAGLVYEQYF
TGCGCCAGCAGCCCCGCGGGACTAGTCTACGAGCAGTACTTC
>TRBJ2-1|-|TRBV5-4|-
CASSSSTYNEQFF
TGTGCCAGCAGCTCCTCAACCTACAATGAGCAGTTCTTC
>TRBJ2-1|-|TRBV7-9|-
CASSPSHNEQFF
TGTGCCAGCAGTCCGAGCCACAATGAGCAGTTCTTC
>TRBJ2-7|-|TRBV29-1|-
CSVEEGDSHEQYF
TGCAGCGTTGAAGAGGGCGACAGCCACGAGCAGTACTTC
>TRBJ2-1|-|TRBV27|once
CASSLALLDNEQFF
TGTGCCAGCAGTTTAGCGCTTCTTGACAATGAGCAGTTCTTC
>TRBJ2-1|-|TRBV5-1|-
CASSFGQSSYNEQFF
TGCGCCAGCAGCTTCGGACAGAGCTCCTACAATGAGCAGTTCTTC
>TRBJ1-1|TRBD1|TRBV27|-
CASSHGTGGTEAFF
TGTGCCAGCAGTCATGGGACAGGCGGGACTGAAGCTTTCTTT
>TRBJ2-1|-|TRBV10-3|-
CAISEIPGSDNEQFF
TGTGCCATCAGTGAGATACCGGGCAGTGACAATGAGCAGTTCTTC
>TRBJ2-1|TRBD1|TRBV5-4|-
CASSLDRGSYNEQFF
TGTGCCAGCAGCTTGGACAGGGGCTCCTACAATGAGCAGTTCTTC
>TRBJ1-5|TRBD1|TRBV15|once
CATSTDRGNQPQHF
TGTGCCACCAGCACGGACAGGGGTAATCAGCCCCAGCATTTT
>TRBJ2-7|-|TRBV7-9|few
CASSLEVYEQYF
TGTGCCAGCAGCTTAGAAGTGTACGAGCAGTACTTC
>TRBJ2-7|TRBD2|TRBV5-6|-
CASSYAGDLYEQYF
TGTGCCAGCAGCTACGCGGGAGACCTCTACGAGCAGTACTTC
>TRBJ2-2|-|TRBV6-6|-
CASTDSGTLNTGELFF
TGTGCCAGCACCGACTCCGGGACACTTAACACCGGGGAGCTGTTTTTT
>TRBJ2-2|-|TRBV5-8|-
CASSLVTTAPGELFF
TGTGCCAGCAGCTTGGTGACTACGGCACCCGGGGAGCTGTTTTTT
>TRBJ1-4|-|TRBV14|-
CASSQWGKVGEKLFF
TGTGCCAGCAGCCAATGGGGGAAAGTTGGGGAAAAACTGTTTTTT
>TRBJ2-7|TRBD1|TRBV29-1|-
CSVEAPGGYEQYF
TGCAGCGTTGAAGCCCCAGGGGGCTACGAGCAGTACTTC
>TRBJ2-1|TRBD2|TRBV7-7|once
CASSITSGANEQFF
TGTGCCAGCAGCATTACTAGCGGGGCCAATGAGCAGTTCTTC
>TRBJ1-2|-|TRBV5-4|-
CASSVHSDLGGYTF
TGTGCCAGCAGCGTACACAGTGACCTGGGAGGCTACACCTTC
>TRBJ1-2|TRBD1|TRBV27|-
CASSLFYSDRGYGYTF
TGTGCCAGCAGTTTATTTTATTCGGACAGGGGATATGGCTACACCTTC
>TRBJ1-1|TRBD1|TRBV11-2|-
CASSSYLSTGTNTEAFF
TGTGCCAGCAGCTCCTATCTCTCGACAGGGACGAACACTGAAGCTTTCTTT
>TRBJ2-3|-|TRBV11-2|-
CASSGTSLPPTDTQYF
TGTGCCAGCAGCGGTACTAGTTTGCCCCCCACAGATACGCAGTATTTT
>TRBJ2-1|TRBD2|TRBV11-2|once
CASSLVRTSYNEQFF
TGTGCCAGCAGCTTAGTTCGGACTAGTTACAATGAGCAGTTCTTC
>TRBJ2-1|TRBD2|TRBV29-1|-
CSVGGRSYNEQFF
TGCAGCGTTGGCGGGAGATCCTACAATGAGCAGTTCTTC
>TRBJ1-5|-|TRBV18|-
CASSPGQSGVPQHF
TGTGCCAGCTCACCAGGACAGTCTGGGGTGCCCCAGCATTTT
>TRBJ2-7|-|TRBV11-2|-
CASSLEPGIGYEQYF
TGTGCCAGCAGCTTAGAACCGGGAATTGGCTACGAGCAGTACTTC
>TRBJ1-2|-|TRBV9|-
CASSAAVNYGYTF
TGTGCCAGCAGCGCCGCCGTTAACTATGGCTACACCTTC
>TRBJ2-7|-|TRBV18|-
CASSPRQDSYEQYF
TGTGCCAGCTCACCACGACAGGACTCCTACGAGCAGTACTTC
>TRBJ2-7|TRBD1|TRBV5-6|-
CASRYRDRVYEQYF
TGTGCCAGCAGATACCGGGACAGGGTCTACGAGCAGTACTTC
>TRBJ2-1|-|TRBV4-1|-
CASSQDSSIAYNEQFF
TGCGCCAGCAGCCAAGATTCGAGTATCGCCTACAATGAGCAGTTCTTC
>TRBJ2-5|TRBD2|TRBV9|-
CASSPFTGGETQYF
TGTGCCAGCAGCCCCTTCACGGGGGGAGAGACCCAGTACTTC
>TRBJ2-1|TRBD2|TRBV11-2|-
CASSLGFSGSGYNEQFF
TGTGCCAGCAGCTTAGGGTTTAGCGGGAGCGGCTACAATGAGCAGTTCTTC
>TRBJ1-4|-|TRBV19|-
CASTSPWGFGEKLFF
TGTGCCAGTACCTCCCCTTGGGGGTTTGGCGAAAAACTGTTTTTT
>TRBJ2-3|-|TRBV7-6|-
CASSRPTDTQYF
TGTGCCAGCAGCCGGCCCACAGATACGCAGTATTTT
>TRBJ2-7|-|TRBV27|-
CASSLTGSLPYEQYF
TGTGCCAGCAGTTTAACCGGGAGCTTACCCTACGAGCAGTACTTC
>TRBJ2-2|TRBD1|TRBV28|-
CASSFNRGTYTGELFF
TGTGCCAGCAGTTTTAACAGGGGGACCTACACCGGGGAGCTGTTTTTT
>TRBJ1-1|-|TRBV29-1|-
CSVEGELETEAFF
TGCAGCGTTGAAGGAGAGCTTGAAACTGAAGCTTTCTTT
>TRBJ2-7|TRBD1|TRBV29-1|-
CSVEDRDRGIGASYEQYF
TGCAGCGTCGAAGACCGGGACAGGGGGATAGGGGCCTCCTACGAGCAGTACTTC
>TRBJ1-1|TRBD1|TRBV19|-
CASTRNRGPNTEAFF
TGTGCCAGTACGCGAAACAGGGGGCCGAACACTGAAGCTTTCTTT
>TRBJ1-5|-|TRBV19|-
CASSIQHYSNQPQHF
TGTGCCAGTAGTATACAGCATTATAGCAATCAGCCCCAGCATTTT
>TRBJ2-1|TRBD2|TRBV27|-
CASSSIAGAYNEQFF
TGTGCCAGCAGTTCAATAGCGGGAGCTTACAATGAGCAGTTCTTC
>TRBJ2-1|TRBD1|TRBV2|once
CAILRTGGNEQFF
TGTGCCATCCTACGGACAGGGGGCAACGAGCAGTTCTTC
>TRBJ2-2|-|TRBV5-6|-
CASSPGVPGELFF
TGTGCCAGCAGCCCTGGGGTGCCCGGGGAGCTGTTTTTT